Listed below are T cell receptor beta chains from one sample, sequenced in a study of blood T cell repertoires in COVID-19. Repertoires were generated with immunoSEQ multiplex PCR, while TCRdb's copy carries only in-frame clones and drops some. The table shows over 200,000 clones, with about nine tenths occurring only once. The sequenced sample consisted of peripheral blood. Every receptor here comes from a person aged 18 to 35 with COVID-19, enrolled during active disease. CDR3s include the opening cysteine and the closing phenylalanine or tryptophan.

cdr3_aa: CASTAGNRLNTEAFF
v_call: TRBV19

cdr3_aa: CSVTAPYEQYF
v_call: TRBV29-1

cdr3_aa: CASSSDYGYTF
v_call: TRBV9

cdr3_aa: CASSSQGAGTEAFF
v_call: TRBV5-1

cdr3_aa: CASSEYSETQYF
v_call: TRBV25-1

cdr3_aa: CASSLGQSSGNTIYF
v_call: TRBV5-5

cdr3_aa: CASSRDSPSNQPQHF
v_call: TRBV28

cdr3_aa: CASRRDREETQYF
v_call: TRBV12-3/TRBV12-4

cdr3_aa: CATSGSSSYNEQFF
v_call: TRBV24-1

cdr3_aa: CASPADRGFFEQYF
v_call: TRBV24-1